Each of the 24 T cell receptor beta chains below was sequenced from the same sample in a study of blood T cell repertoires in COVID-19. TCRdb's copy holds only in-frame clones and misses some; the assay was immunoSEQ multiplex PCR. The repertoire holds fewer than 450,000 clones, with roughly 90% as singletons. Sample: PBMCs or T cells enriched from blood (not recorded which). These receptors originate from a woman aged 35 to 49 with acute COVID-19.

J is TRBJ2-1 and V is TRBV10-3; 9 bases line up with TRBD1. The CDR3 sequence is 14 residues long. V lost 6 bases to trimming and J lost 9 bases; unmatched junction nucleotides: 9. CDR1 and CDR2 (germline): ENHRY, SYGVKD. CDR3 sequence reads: CAIRAGTGQGEQFF. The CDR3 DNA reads TGTGCCATCAGGGCCGGGACAGGGCAGGGTGAGCAGTTCTTC.

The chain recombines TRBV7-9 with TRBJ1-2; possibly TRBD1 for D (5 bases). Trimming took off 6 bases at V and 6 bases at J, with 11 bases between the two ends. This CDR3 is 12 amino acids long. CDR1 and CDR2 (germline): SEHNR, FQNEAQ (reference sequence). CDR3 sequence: CASSIGGDGYTF. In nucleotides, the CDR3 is TGTGCCAGCAGTATCGGAGGGGATGGCTACACCTTC.

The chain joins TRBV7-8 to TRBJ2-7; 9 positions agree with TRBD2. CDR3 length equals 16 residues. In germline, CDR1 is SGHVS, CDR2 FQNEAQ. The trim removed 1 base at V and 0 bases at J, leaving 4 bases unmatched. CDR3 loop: CASSLVAGANSYEQYF. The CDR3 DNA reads TGTGCCAGCAGCTTAGTAGCGGGGGCGAACTCCTACGAGCAGTACTTC.

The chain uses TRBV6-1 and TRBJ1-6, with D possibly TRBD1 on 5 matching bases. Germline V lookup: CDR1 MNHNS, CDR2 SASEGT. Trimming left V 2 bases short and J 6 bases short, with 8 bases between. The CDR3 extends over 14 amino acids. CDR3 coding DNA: TGTGCCAGCAGTGAATCAGGGCGTAATTCACCCCTCCACTTT. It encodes CASSESGRNSPLHF.

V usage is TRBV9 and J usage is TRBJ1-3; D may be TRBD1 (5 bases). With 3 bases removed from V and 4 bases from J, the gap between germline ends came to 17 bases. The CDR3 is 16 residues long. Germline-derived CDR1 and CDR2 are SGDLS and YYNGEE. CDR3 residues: CASSAREGGTGNTIYF. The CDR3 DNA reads TGTGCCAGCAGCGCCAGGGAGGGAGGGACCGGAAACACCATATATTTT.

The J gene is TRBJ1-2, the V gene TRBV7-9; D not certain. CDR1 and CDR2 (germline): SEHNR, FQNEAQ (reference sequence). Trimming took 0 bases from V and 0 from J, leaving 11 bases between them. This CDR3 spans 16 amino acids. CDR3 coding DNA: TGTGCCAGCAGCTTAGCCGGAACTAGAGCTAACTATGGCTACACCTTC. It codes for CASSLAGTRANYGYTF.

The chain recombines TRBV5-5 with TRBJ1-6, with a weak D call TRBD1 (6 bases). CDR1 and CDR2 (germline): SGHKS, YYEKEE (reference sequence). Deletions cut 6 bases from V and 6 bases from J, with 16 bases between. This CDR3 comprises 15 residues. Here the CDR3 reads CASNPTGQLNSPLHF. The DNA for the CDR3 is TGTGCCAGCAACCCGACCGGACAGCTTAATTCACCCCTCCACTTT.

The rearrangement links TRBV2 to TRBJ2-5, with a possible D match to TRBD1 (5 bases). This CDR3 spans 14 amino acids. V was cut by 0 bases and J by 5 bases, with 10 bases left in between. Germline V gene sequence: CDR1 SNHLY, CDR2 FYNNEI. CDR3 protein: CASSEARGVETQYF. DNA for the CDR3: TGTGCCAGCAGTGAAGCAAGGGGCGTCGAGACCCAGTACTTC.

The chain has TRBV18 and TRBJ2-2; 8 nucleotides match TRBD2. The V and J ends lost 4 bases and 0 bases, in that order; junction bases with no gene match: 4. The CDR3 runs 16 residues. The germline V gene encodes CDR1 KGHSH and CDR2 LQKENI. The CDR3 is CASSLNSGANTGELFF. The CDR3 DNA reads TGTGCCAGCTCACTAAATAGCGGGGCGAACACCGGGGAGCTGTTTTTT.

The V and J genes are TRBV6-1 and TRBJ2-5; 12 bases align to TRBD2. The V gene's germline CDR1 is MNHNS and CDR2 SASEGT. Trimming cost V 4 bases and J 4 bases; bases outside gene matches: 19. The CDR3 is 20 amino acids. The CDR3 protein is CASSARGAATSGGPGETQYF. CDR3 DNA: TGTGCCAGCAGTGCAAGAGGAGCGGCGACTAGCGGGGGACCTGGAGAGACCCAGTACTTC.

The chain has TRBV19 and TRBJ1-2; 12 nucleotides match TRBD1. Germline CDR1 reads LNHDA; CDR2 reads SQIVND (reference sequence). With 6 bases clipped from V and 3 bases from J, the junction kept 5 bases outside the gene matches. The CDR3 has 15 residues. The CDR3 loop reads CASSPGQGAHYGYTF. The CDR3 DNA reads TGTGCCAGTAGCCCGGGACAGGGGGCCCACTATGGCTACACCTTC.

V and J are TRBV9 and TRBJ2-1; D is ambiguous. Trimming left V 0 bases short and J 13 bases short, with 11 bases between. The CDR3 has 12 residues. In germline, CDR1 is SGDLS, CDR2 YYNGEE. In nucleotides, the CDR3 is TGTGCCAGCAGCGTAGACTCGGTCAAACAGTTCTTC. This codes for CASSVDSVKQFF.

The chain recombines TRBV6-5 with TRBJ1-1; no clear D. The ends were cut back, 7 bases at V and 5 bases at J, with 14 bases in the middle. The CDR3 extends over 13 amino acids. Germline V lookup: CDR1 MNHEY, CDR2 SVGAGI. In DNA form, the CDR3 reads TGTGCCAGCACCCCTGTTGGGCAGACTGAAGCTTTCTTT. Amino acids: CASTPVGQTEAFF.

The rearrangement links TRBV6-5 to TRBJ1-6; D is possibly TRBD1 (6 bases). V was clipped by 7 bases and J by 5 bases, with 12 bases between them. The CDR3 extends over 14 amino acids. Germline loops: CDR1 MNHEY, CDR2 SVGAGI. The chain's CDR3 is CASIYRVDNSPLHF. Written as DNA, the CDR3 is TGTGCCAGCATATACAGGGTAGATAATTCACCCCTCCACTTT.

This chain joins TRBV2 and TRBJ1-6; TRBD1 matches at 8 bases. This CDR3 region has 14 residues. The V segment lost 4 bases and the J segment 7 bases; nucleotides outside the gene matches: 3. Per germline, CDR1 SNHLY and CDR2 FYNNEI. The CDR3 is CASSGQGLNSPLHF. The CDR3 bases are TGTGCCAGCAGTGGACAGGGGCTCAATTCACCCCTCCACTTT.

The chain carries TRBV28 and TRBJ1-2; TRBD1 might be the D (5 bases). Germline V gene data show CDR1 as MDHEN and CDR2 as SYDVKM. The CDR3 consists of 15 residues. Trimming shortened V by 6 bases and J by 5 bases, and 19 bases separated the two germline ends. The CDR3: CASSPMGGRGYGYTF. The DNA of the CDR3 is TGTGCCAGCAGCCCCATGGGGGGACGAGGGTATGGCTACACCTTC.

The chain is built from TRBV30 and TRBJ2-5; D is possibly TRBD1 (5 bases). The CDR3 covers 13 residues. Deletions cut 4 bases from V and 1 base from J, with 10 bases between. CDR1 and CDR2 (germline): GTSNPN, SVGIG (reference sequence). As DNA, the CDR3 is TGTGCCTGGACGGACACACTCCAAGAGACCCAGTACTTC. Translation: CAWTDTLQETQYF. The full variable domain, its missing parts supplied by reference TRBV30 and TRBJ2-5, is SQTIHQWPATLVQPVGSPLSLECTVEGTSNPNLYWYRQAAGRGLQLLFYSVGIGQISSEVPQNLSASRPQDRQFILSSKKLLLSDSGFYLCAWTDTLQETQYFGPGTRLLVL.

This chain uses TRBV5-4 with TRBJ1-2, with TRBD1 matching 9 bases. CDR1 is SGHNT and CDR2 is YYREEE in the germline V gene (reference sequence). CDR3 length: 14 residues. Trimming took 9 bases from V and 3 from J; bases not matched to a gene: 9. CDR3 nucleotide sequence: TGTGCCACATCCGGGACAGGGCGATACTATGGCTACACCTTC. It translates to CATSGTGRYYGYTF.

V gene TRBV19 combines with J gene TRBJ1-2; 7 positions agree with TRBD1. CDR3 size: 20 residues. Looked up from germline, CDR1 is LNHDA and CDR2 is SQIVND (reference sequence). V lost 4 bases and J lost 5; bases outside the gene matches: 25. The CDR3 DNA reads TGTGCCAGTAGTACCAACCGAAACCGGGACAGAAGTATGGGCTTTTATGGCTACACCTTC. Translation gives CASSTNRNRDRSMGFYGYTF. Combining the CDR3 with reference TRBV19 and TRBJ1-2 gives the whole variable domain DGGITQSPKYLFRKEGQNVTLSCEQNLNHDAMYWYRQDPGQGLRLIYYSQIVNDFQKGDIAEGYSVSREKKESFPLTVTSAQKNPTAFYLCASSTNRNRDRSMGFYGYTFGSGTRLTVV.

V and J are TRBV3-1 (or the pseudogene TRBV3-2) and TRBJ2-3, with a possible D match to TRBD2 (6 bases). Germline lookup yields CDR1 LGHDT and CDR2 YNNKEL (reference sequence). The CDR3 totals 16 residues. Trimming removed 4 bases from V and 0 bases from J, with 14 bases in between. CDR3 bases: TGTGCCAGCAGCCGGAGGGACTCCGTGAGCACAGATACGCAGTATTTT. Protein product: CASSRRDSVSTDTQYF.

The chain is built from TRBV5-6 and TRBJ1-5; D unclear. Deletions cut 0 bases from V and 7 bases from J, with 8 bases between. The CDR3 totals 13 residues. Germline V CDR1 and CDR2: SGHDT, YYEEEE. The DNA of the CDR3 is TGTGCCAGCAGCTTGGGTGGCGGACAGCCCCAGCATTTT. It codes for CASSLGGGQPQHF.

The CDR3 sequence: CASSIEAGMADTQYF. The CDR3 DNA reads TGTGCCAGTAGTATAGAGGCAGGGATGGCAGATACGCAGTATTTT. The chain carries TRBV19 and TRBJ2-3, with D possibly matching TRBD1 (5 bases). The CDR3 covers 15 residues. Germline V CDR1 and CDR2: LNHDA, SQIVND (reference sequence). V was pared by 0 bases and J by 4 bases, with 11 bases between. The whole variable domain, remainder taken from reference TRBV19 and TRBJ2-3, is DGGITQSPKYLFRKEGQNVTLSCEQNLNHDAMYWYRQDPGQGLRLIYYSQIVNDFQKGDIAEGYSVSREKKESFPLTVTSAQKNPTAFYLCASSIEAGMADTQYFGPGTRLTVL.

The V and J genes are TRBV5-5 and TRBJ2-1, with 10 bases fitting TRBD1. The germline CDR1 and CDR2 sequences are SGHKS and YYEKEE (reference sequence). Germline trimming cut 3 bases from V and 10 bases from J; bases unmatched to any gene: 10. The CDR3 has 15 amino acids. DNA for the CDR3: TGTGCCAGCAGCTGGGACAGGGGTAATAGTGTAGAGCAGTTCTTC. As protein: CASSWDRGNSVEQFF.

CDR3 coding DNA: TGTGCCAGCTCAGGGGGGGGCAATCAGCCCCAGCATTTT. Amino acids: CASSGGGNQPQHF. The chain couples TRBV18 to TRBJ1-5; D might be TRBD1 (5 bases). This CDR3 is built from 13 residues. V was pared by 5 bases and J by 2 bases, with 7 bases between. CDR1 is KGHSH and CDR2 is LQKENI in the germline V gene.